These T cell receptor beta chains were read from a single sample in a study of blood T cell repertoires in COVID-19. Some clones are missing from TCRdb's copy, which holds only in-frame ones; the method was immunoSEQ multiplex PCR. This table holds about 170,000 clones, 84% found once. The specimen sequenced was peripheral blood. All receptors come from a man aged 35 to 55 who had recovered from COVID-19. Both conserved end residues are trimmed from each CDR3. A D gene is named only where the DNA matches it firmly. Size values are once, few and many counts, or a class for expanded clones, and some rows have none.

>TRBV4-3|TRBD1|NA
ASSQEGRGRSPLH
>TRBV7-3|TRBD2|few
ASSPAGGADTQY
>TRBV2|NA|NA
ASSVSGALSGANVLT
>TRBV30|NA|NA
AWKEVWNSPLH
>TRBV10-3|TRBD2|NA
AISTSQRDLNEQY
>TRBV10-3|NA|NA
AISGHEGAF
>TRBV19|NA|NA
ASSTWSSDEQF
>TRBV4-1|NA|NA
ASSHTGTRPNEQF
>TRBV24-1|TRBD2|NA
ATSDLASGRRNEQF
>TRBV7-6|NA|NA
ASSLEDIPNTEAF
>TRBV25-1|TRBD1|NA
ASSRQGEGSTEAF
>TRBV3-1/TRBV3-2|NA|NA
ASSQSAGAREQY
>TRBV29-1|NA|NA
SVEVAPDTQY
>TRBV11-2|NA|NA
ASSTNLRVSPLH
>TRBV6-2/TRBV6-3|NA|once
ASSYPNYEQY
>TRBV6-5|TRBD1|NA
ASSSTGGISEAF
>TRBV19|NA|NA
ASSTNRVSSYNEQF
>TRBV18|TRBD1|NA
ASSRQGTTEAF
>TRBV4-2|TRBD1|NA
ASSPGGQGLAGGGRRGGYT
>TRBV6-1|TRBD1|NA
ASSSATGAWDEQY
>TRBV7-6|TRBD1|NA
ASSLAPDRGQEQY
>TRBV18|TRBD1|once
ASSPRDRHNSPLH
>TRBV7-2|NA|NA
ASSLEQSYEQY
>TRBV4-3|NA|NA
ASSEAPATDTQY
>TRBV3-1/TRBV3-2|NA|once
ASSQGGGSYNSPLH
>TRBV6-5|NA|once
ASSYGDGRAYEQY